This T cell receptor (beta chain) was sequenced for a study of blood T cell repertoires in COVID-19. Study in general: COVID-19 samples, acute and convalescent, were from the United States, Italy and Spain. The analysed material was cDNA or gDNA that came from T cells, B-cell-depleted T cells, or PBMCs.

In the source study's methods: Estimated nucleated cell counts came from reference gene primer amplification. The protocol was immunoSEQ multiplex PCR, while the TCRdb copy is restricted to in-frame clones and leaves out a portion. Clonal size and the V and J genes are those of that table, whereas D and trimming came from the DNA. The repertoire holds 110,000 or so clones, with under 80% as singletons. Germline lookup yields CDR1 LGHDT and CDR2 YNNKEL (reference sequence). The germline V and J ends were trimmed by 3 bases and 7 bases, with 9 bases remaining between them. The CDR3 loop spans 12 amino acids.

This TCR came from a man aged 45-65 years with acute or convalescent COVID-19. Sequences were obtained from peripheral blood. The chain uses TRBV3-1 (or the pseudogene TRBV3-2) and TRBJ1-1, with D possibly TRBD1 on 6 matching bases. CDR3: CASSQGDIEAFF. The CDR3 DNA follows: TGTGCCAGCAGCCAGGGGGACATTGAAGCTTTCTTT.